The entry below gives a single TCR beta chain sequence along with its context. Antigen: not known. V shed 4 bases and J shed 0 bases, with 1 base lying between them. The CDR3 loop spans 12 amino acids. Generated by immunoSEQ multiplex PCR, the TCRdb table keeps only in-frame clones and is missing some. The sample includes 350,000 to 450,000 clones, roughly 94% of them seen just once. This entry belongs to a study of Ad26.COV2.S vaccination and SARS-CoV-2 variants. Study-wide points: Marked by substantial breadth, spike-specific CD8+ and CD4+ T cell responses were reportedly seen after vaccination. The TCR-based breadth and depth measures might underestimate overall T cell responses. Vaccine and placebo groups showed comparable non-spike TCR breadth.

The V gene is TRBV12-3 or TRBV12-4, the J gene TRBJ1-5, with D unresolved. This material consisted of peripheral blood, taken after recovery from COVID-19. The sequence came from a human donor who had recovered from COVID-19. CDR3 amino acids: CASSYSNQPQHF. The CDR3 DNA is TGTGCCAGCAGTTATAGCAATCAGCCCCAGCATTTT.